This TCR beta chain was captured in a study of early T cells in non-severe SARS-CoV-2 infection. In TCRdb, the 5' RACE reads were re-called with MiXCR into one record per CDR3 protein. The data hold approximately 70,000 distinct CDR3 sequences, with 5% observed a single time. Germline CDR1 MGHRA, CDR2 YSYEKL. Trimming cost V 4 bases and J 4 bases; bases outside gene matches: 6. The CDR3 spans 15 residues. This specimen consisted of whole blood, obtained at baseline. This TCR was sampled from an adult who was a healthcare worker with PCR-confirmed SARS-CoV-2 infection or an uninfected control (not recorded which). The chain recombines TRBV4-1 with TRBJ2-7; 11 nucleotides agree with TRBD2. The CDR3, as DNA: TGCGCCAGCAGCCGACAACTAGCGGGAGAGTACGAGCAGTACTTC. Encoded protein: CASSRQLAGEYEQYF.